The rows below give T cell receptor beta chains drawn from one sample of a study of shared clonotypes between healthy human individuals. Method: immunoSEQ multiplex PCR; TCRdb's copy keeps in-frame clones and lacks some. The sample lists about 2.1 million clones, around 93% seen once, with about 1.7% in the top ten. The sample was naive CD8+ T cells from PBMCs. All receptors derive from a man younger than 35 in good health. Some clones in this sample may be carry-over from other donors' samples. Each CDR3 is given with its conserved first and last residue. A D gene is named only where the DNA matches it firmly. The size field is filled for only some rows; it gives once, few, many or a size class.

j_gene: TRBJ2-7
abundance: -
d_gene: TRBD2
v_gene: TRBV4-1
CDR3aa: CASSKTPGGWDNPFYEQYF
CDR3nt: TGCGCCAGCAGCAAAACCCCGGGAGGTTGGGATAACCCCTTCTACGAGCAGTACTTC

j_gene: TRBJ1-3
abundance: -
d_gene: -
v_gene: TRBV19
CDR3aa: CASSGHTGNTIYF
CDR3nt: TGTGCCAGTAGTGGACACACTGGAAACACCATATATTTT

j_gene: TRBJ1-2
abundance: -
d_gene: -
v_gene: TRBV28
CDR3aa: CASSPSPQGSYGYTF
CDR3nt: TGTGCCAGCAGTCCGAGCCCCCAGGGTAGCTATGGCTACACCTTC

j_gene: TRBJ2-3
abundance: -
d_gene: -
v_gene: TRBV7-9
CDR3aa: CASSLPSTDTQYF
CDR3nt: TGTGCCAGCAGCTTACCAAGCACAGATACGCAGTATTTT

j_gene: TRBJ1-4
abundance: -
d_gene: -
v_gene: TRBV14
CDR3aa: CASSQDLGRFYGSNEKLFF
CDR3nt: TGTGCCAGCAGCCAAGATTTAGGGAGGTTCTACGGTAGTAATGAAAAACTGTTTTTT

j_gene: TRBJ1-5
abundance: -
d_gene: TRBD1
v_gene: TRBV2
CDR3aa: CASSTGDSKYQPQHF
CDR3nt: TGTGCCAGCAGTACCGGGGACAGTAAATATCAGCCCCAGCATTTT

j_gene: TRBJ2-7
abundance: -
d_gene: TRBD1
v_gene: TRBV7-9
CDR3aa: CASSPPDRGYEQYF
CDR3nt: TGTGCCAGCAGCCCCCCAGACAGGGGATACGAGCAGTACTTC

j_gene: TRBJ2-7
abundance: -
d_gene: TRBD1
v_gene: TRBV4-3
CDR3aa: CASSQVLDRGYEQYF
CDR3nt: TGCGCCAGCAGCCAAGTGCTGGACAGGGGTTACGAGCAGTACTTC

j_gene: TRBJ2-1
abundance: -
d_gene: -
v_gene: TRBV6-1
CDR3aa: CASSERGAGNEQFF
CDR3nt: TGTGCCAGCAGTGAAAGAGGAGCCGGGAATGAGCAGTTCTTC

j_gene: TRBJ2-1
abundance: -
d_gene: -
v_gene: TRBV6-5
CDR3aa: CARTRDEQFF
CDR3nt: TGTGCCAGAACTCGGGATGAGCAGTTCTTC

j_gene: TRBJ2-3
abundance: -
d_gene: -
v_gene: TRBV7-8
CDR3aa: CASSLVQGLADTQYF
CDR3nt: TGTGCCAGCAGCTTAGTCCAGGGGTTGGCAGATACGCAGTATTTT

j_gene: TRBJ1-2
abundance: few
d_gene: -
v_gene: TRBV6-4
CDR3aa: CASSDSTGSGYTF
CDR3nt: TGTGCCAGCAGTGACTCAACAGGGTCTGGCTACACCTTC

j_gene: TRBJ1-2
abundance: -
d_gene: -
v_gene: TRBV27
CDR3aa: CASSLRLGGYYGYTF
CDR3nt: TGTGCCAGCAGTTTGCGGTTGGGGGGCTACTATGGCTACACCTTC

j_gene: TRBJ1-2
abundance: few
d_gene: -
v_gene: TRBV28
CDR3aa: CASSRTANYGYTF
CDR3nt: TGTGCCAGCAGCCGGACAGCTAACTATGGCTACACCTTC

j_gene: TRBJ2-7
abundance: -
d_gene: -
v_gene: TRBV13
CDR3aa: CASSLGRSMLYEQYF
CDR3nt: TGTGCCAGCAGCTTAGGGCGCAGTATGCTCTACGAGCAGTACTTC

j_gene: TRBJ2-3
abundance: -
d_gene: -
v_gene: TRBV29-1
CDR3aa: CSVHLGRYTDTQYF
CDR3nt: TGCAGCGTGCATCTTGGGCGGTACACAGATACGCAGTATTTT

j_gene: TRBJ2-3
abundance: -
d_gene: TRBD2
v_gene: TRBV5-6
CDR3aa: CASSFLGLAGTDTQYF
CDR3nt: TGTGCCAGCAGCTTCCTAGGACTAGCGGGCACAGATACGCAGTATTTT

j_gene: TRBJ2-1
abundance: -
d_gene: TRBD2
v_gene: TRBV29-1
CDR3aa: CSVKASGTGNEQFF
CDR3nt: TGCAGCGTTAAGGCTAGCGGGACGGGAAATGAGCAGTTCTTC

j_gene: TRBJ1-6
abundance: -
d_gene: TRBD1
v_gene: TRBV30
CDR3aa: CAWSVGTGYSPLHF
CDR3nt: TGTGCCTGGAGTGTTGGGACAGGCTATTCACCCCTCCACTTT

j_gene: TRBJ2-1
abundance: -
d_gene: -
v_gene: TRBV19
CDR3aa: CASSITLYNEQFF
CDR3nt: TGTGCCAGTAGTATTACACTGTACAATGAGCAGTTCTTC

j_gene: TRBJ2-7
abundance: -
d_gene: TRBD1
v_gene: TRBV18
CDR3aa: CASSPAQGQGGYYEQYF
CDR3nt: TGTGCCAGCTCACCAGCGCAGGGACAGGGAGGCTACTACGAGCAGTACTTC

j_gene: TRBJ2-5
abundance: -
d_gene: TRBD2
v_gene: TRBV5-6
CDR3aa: CASSVSGTQETQYF
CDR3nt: TGTGCCAGCAGTGTTAGCGGGACTCAAGAGACCCAGTACTTC

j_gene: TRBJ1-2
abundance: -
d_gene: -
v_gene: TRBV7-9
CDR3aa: CASSFTGSNYGYTF
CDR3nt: TGTGCCAGCAGCTTTACAGGGAGTAACTATGGCTACACCTTC

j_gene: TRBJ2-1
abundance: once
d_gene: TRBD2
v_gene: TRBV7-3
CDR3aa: CASSIGTSGYNEQFF
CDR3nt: TGTGCCAGCAGCATCGGGACTAGCGGTTACAATGAGCAGTTCTTC

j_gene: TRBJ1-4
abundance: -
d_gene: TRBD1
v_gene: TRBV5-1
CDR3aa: CASSPRGDNEKLFF
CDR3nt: TGCGCCAGCAGCCCCAGGGGGGATAATGAAAAACTGTTTTTT

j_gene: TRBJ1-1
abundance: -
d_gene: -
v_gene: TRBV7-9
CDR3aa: CASSHRDGLNTEAFF
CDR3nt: TGTGCCAGCAGCCACCGGGACGGCCTGAACACTGAAGCTTTCTTT

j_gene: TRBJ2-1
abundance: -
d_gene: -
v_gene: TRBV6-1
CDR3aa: CASRGKGYNEQFF
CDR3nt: TGTGCCAGCAGGGGCAAGGGGTACAATGAGCAGTTCTTC

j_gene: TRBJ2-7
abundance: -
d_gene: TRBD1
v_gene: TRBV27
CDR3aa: CASSSNNRGNEQYF
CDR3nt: TGTGCCAGCAGTTCGAATAACAGGGGCAACGAGCAGTACTTC

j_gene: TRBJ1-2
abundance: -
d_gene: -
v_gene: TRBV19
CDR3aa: CASTPIPTAHGYTF
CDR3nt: TGTGCCAGTACCCCCATCCCCACGGCCCATGGCTACACCTTC

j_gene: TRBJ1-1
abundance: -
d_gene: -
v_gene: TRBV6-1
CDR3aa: CASSDGQNTEAFF
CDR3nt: TGTGCCAGCAGTGACGGCCAGAACACTGAAGCTTTCTTT

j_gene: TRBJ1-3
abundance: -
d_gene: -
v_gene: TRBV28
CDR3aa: CASRISTGNTIYF
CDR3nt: TGTGCCAGCAGAATTAGTACAGGAAACACCATATATTTT

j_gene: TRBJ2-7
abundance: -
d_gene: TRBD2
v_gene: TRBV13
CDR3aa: CASSLSREGYEQYF
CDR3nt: TGTGCCAGCAGCTTATCCCGGGAGGGGTACGAGCAGTACTTC

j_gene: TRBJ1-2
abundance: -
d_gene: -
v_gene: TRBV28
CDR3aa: CASSDSRTSGGYTF
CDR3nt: TGTGCCAGCAGCGATAGTAGGACATCGGGTGGCTACACCTTC

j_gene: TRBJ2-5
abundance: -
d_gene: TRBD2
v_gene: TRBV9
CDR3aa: CASSVIAGEETQYF
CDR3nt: TGTGCCAGCAGCGTAATAGCGGGAGAGGAGACCCAGTACTTC

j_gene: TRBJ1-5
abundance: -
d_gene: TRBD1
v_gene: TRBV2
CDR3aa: CASSVNRGNSNQPQHF
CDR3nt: TGTGCCAGCAGCGTCAACAGGGGAAATAGCAATCAGCCCCAGCATTTT

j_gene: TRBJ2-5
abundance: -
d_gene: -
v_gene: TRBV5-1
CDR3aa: CASSLSIVGGRFETQYF
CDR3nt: TGCGCCAGCAGCTTGTCGATTGTTGGTGGCCGGTTCGAGACCCAGTACTTC

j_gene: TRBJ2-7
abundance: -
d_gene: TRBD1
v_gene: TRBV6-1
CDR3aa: CASSEGDRGAYEQYF
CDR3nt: TGTGCCAGCAGTGAGGGGGACAGGGGCGCCTACGAGCAGTACTTC

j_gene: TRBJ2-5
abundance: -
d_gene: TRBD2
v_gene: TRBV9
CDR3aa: CASSASAGGGETQYF
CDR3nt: TGTGCCAGCAGCGCATCGGCGGGAGGGGGAGAGACCCAGTACTTC

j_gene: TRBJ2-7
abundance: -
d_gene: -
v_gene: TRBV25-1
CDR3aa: CASRDSFYEQYF
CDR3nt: TGTGCCAGTCGGGACTCCTTCTACGAGCAGTACTTC

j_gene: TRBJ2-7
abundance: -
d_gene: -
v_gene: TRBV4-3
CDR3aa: CASSQGFGSSYEQYF
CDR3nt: TGCGCCAGCAGCCAAGGTTTCGGCAGCTCCTACGAGCAGTACTTC

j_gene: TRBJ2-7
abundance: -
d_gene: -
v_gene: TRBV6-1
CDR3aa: CASISGGVTPYEQYF
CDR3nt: TGTGCCAGCATATCGGGGGGCGTAACGCCTTACGAGCAGTACTTC

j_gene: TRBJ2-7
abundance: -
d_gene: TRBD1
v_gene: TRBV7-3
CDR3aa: CASGGTGRLCEQYF
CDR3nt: TGTGCCAGCGGAGGGACAGGGAGGTTGTGCGAGCAGTACTTC

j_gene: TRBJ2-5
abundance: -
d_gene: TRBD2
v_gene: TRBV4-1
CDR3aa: CASSQAEREGPREETQYF
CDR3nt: TGCGCCAGCAGCCAAGCTGAGCGGGAGGGCCCTCGAGAAGAGACCCAGTACTTC

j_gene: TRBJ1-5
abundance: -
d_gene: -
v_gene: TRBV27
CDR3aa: CASSLEWGQPQHF
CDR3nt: TGTGCCAGCAGTTTAGAATGGGGTCAGCCCCAGCATTTT

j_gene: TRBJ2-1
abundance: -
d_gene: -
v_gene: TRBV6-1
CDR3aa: CASRGLGSSYNEQFF
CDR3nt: TGTGCCAGCAGGGGGCTCGGGAGCTCCTACAATGAGCAGTTCTTC